This T cell receptor (beta chain) was found in a study of T cell repertoires in cytomegalovirus infection. Findings and limits, study-wide: Pooled public TCR beta family frequency picked out CMV carriers with the relevant HLA.

One entry per CDR3 protein, called by TCRdb with MiXCR from the reads. In the table there are 150,000 to 200,000 distinct CDR3 sequences, about 28% of which are singletons. There are a few counts of this clonotype. What it recognizes is unknown. The CDR3 length is 16 residues. Trimming removed 5 bases from V and 8 bases from J; junction bases left unmatched: 13. Per germline, CDR1 MNHNS and CDR2 SASEGT. The sequencing input was PBMCs. This sequence was found in a human donor in good health (CMV status not recorded). Some clones in this sample may be carry-over from other donors' samples. The gene calls are TRBV6-1 and TRBJ1-1; 11 nucleotides match TRBD1. This chain's CDR3 is CASSPPGQGGPEEAFF. For the CDR3, the DNA is TGTGCCAGCAGTCCCCCGGGACAGGGGGGACCTGAGGAAGCTTTCTTT.